These 12 T cell receptor beta chains came from one sample sequenced in a study of T cell responses to AZD1222 COVID-19 vaccine (dated by TCRdb to the early 2020s). Libraries were constructed by the immunoSEQ multiplex PCR assay. The immuneACCESS repertoire file appears here via TCRdb, limited to in-frame rearrangements. These files lack a portion of the clones; in checked studies, under half of the deficit traces to unresolved V genes, and the cause of the others is not known. For this sample the table gives about 150,000 clones, of which 85% to 95% were detected only once. In total, the top ten clones hold around 1.3% of the sample. The time point label corresponds to: baseline before first vaccination. Sequencing used peripheral blood, obtained on day 0 of AZD1222 vaccination. The receptors come from an adult in good health.

The chain carries TRBV2 and TRBJ1-2, with D perhaps matching TRBD1 (6 bases). This CDR3 region has 13 residues. V was pared by 6 bases and J by 4 bases, with 12 bases between. The germline CDR1 and CDR2 sequences are SNHLY and FYNNEI. The CDR3: CASRGAASYGYTF. CDR3 nucleotides: TGTGCCAGCAGGGGGGCCGCCAGCTATGGCTACACCTTC.

The rearrangement joins TRBV28 to TRBJ1-2; D unresolved. The ends were cut back, 4 bases at V and 5 bases at J, with 23 bases in the middle. Germline assignment: CDR1 MDHEN and CDR2 SYDVKM. The CDR3 spans 17 residues. This CDR3 is CASSSSLGSSSGYGYTF. In DNA form, the CDR3 reads TGTGCCAGCAGTTCCTCCCTTGGATCCTCTTCCGGTTATGGCTACACCTTC.

CDR3 in DNA: TGTGCCAGCAGCCAAGTTACTCGGATGGCGGCTGAAGCTTTCTTT. This encodes CASSQVTRMAAEAFF. The chain has TRBV3-1 (or the pseudogene TRBV3-2) and TRBJ1-1; D is undetermined. This CDR3 is built from 15 residues. Trimming took 1 base from V and 6 from J, leaving 15 bases between them. Germline-derived CDR1 and CDR2 are LGHDT and YNNKEL (reference sequence).

The J gene is TRBJ1-2, the V gene TRBV11-2, with D unresolved. Trimming removed 1 base at V and 2 bases at J, with 8 bases between. CDR1 and CDR2 (germline): SGHAT, FQNNGV. This CDR3 has 14 residues. CDR3 residues: CASSLVSGNYGYTF. Written as DNA, the CDR3 is TGTGCCAGCAGCTTAGTGTCGGGCAACTATGGCTACACCTTC.

The chain links TRBV4-3 to TRBJ2-2; TRBD2 might be the D (6 bases). This CDR3 contains 14 residues. V was shortened by 7 bases and J by 7 bases, with 16 bases between the two germline ends. Per germline, CDR1 LGHNA and CDR2 YSLEER. This CDR3 reads CASKQIGGNGELFF. The CDR3 DNA is TGCGCCAGCAAACAAATTGGGGGGAACGGGGAGCTGTTTTTT.

In nucleotides, the CDR3 is TGTGCCAGCAGCGTAGGTTTAGGCCCGGCAGATACGCAGTATTTT. Its translation: CASSVGLGPADTQYF. V and J are TRBV9 and TRBJ2-3; D remains ambiguous. This CDR3 region has 15 residues. Germline V gene data show CDR1 as SGDLS and CDR2 as YYNGEE. V lost 0 bases and J 4 bases, leaving 12 bases between the germline ends.

CDR3 sequence (DNA): TGTGCCAGCAGAGTAGGGACCGCCGGGGAGCTGTTTTTT. This sequence encodes CASRVGTAGELFF. The V call is TRBV27, the J call TRBJ2-2; D is tentatively TRBD1 or TRBD2 (5 bases each). Germline V gene lookup returns CDR1 MNHEY and CDR2 SMNVEV (reference sequence). V lost 6 bases and J lost 6, with 11 bases in between. The CDR3 contains 13 residues.

This clone has just one count. This chain uses TRBV4-2 with TRBJ1-5, with D tentatively TRBD1 (5 bases). The CDR3 consists of 15 residues. Trimming removed 0 bases at V and 5 bases at J, with 11 bases between. CDR1 and CDR2 from the germline V gene are LGHNA and YNFKEQ. The CDR3 region has the DNA TGTGCCAGCAGCCAAGAGCTTGGACAATATCAGCCCCAGCATTTT. It yields the protein CASSQELGQYQPQHF.

This chain links TRBV2 with TRBJ2-7; a weak D match, TRBD1 (5 bases). This CDR3 is built from 11 residues. The ends were cut back, 6 bases at V and 4 bases at J, with 7 bases in the middle. Germline lookup yields CDR1 SNHLY and CDR2 FYNNEI. The CDR3 region has the DNA TGTGCCAGCAGCCCAGGGTACGAGCAGTACTTC. Residues: CASSPGYEQYF.

This chain uses TRBV5-4 with TRBJ1-4; the D gene is possibly TRBD1 (5 bases). Germline V gene lookup returns CDR1 SGHNT and CDR2 YYREEE (reference sequence). The CDR3 length is 16 residues. V dropped 4 bases and J dropped 1 base, with 14 bases sitting between them. CDR3 sequence: CASSPVPGGTNEKLFF. The DNA for the CDR3 is TGTGCCAGCAGCCCCGTCCCTGGGGGAACTAATGAAAAACTGTTTTTT.

J is TRBJ2-1 and V is TRBV29-1; 7 nucleotides align to TRBD2. The CDR3 is 14 amino acids. The germline gives CDR1 SQVTM, CDR2 ANQGSEA. With 4 bases clipped from V and 8 bases from J, the junction kept 11 bases outside the gene matches. CDR3 protein: CSVAGTLAGDEQFF. The CDR3 DNA sequence: TGCAGCGTTGCGGGGACTCTCGCGGGGGATGAGCAGTTCTTC.

The CDR3 DNA reads TGCGCCAGCAGCTCCCGGACAGGGTTGGATTCACCCCTCCACTTT. Translating gives CASSSRTGLDSPLHF. The rearrangement uses TRBV5-1 and TRBJ1-6; 8 bases align to TRBD1. CDR1 SGHRS and CDR2 YFSETQ come from the germline V gene. V was pared by 3 bases and J by 8 bases, with 7 bases of the junction left unmatched. This CDR3 spans 15 amino acids.